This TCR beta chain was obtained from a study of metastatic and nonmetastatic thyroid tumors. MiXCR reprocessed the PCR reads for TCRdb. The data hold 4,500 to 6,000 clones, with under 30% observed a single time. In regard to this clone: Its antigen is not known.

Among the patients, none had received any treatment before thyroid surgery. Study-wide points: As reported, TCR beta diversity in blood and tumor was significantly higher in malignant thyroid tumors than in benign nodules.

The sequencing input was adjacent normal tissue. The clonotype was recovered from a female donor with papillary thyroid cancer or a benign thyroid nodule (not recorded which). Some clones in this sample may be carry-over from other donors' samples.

The CDR3 is CASSYDSSANTGELFF. The CDR3 DNA is TGTGCCAGCAGTTACGACAGTTCCGCGAACACCGGGGAGCTGTTTTTT. This chain connects TRBV6-5 to TRBJ2-2; perhaps TRBD1 as D (5 bases). The V gene lost 2 bases and the J gene lost 0 bases, with 10 bases spanning the gap. Looked up from germline, CDR1 is MNHEY and CDR2 is SVGAGI. The CDR3 consists of 16 residues.